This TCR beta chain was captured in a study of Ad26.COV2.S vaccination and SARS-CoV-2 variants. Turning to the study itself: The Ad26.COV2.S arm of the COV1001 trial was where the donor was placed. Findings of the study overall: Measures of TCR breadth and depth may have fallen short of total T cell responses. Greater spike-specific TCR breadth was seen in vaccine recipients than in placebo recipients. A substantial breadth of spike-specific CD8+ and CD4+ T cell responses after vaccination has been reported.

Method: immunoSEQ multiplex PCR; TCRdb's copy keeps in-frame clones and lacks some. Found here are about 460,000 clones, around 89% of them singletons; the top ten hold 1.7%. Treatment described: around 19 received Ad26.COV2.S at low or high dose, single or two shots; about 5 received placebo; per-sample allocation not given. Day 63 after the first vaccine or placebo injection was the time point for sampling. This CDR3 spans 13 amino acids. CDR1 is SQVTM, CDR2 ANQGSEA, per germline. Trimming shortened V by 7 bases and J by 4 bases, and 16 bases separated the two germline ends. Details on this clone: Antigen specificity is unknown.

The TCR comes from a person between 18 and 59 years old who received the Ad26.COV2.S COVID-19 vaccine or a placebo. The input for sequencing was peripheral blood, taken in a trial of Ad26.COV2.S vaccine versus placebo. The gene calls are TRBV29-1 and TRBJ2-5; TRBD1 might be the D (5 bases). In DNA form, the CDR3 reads TGCAGCGCTTGGGTACAAGGGGTAGAGACCCAGTACTTC. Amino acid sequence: CSAWVQGVETQYF.